These 16 T cell receptor beta chains share one sample of origin, sequenced in a study of T cells in Graves' hyperthyroidism and ophthalmopathy. Regions amplified from RNA transcripts were the TCR beta CDR3 regions. The study used the HTBI primer set for a first-round RT-PCR of the TCR CDR3. TCRdb reprocessed the multiplex PCR reads with MiXCR, giving one entry per CDR3 protein. There are approximately 430,000 distinct CDR3 sequences in the sample; under 15% occur only once, and about 12% lies in the top ten. The sample consisted of blood. The source is a man aged 18 to 30 with Graves' ophthalmopathy.

This clonotype has just a few counts. The chain joins TRBV20-1 to TRBJ2-7, with TRBD2 matching over 8 bases. Germline CDR1 and CDR2: DFQATT and SNEGSKA (reference sequence). Losses at the gene ends were 0 bases for V and 1 base for J; bases not matched to a gene: 14. The CDR3 contains 18 residues. CDR3 sequence reads: CSARDLSFVTSASYEQYF. The DNA of the CDR3 is TGCAGTGCTAGAGATCTTAGTTTCGTGACTAGCGCATCCTACGAGCAGTACTTC.

The V and J genes are TRBV6-2 or TRBV6-3 and TRBJ2-7, with 9 bases fitting TRBD2. From germline, CDR1 is MNHEY and CDR2 SVGEGT. The trim removed 7 bases at V and 1 base at J, leaving 11 bases unmatched. CDR3 length equals 16 residues. The CDR3 DNA reads TGTGCCAGCAACCACTCCATTAGCGGGGGTTCCTACGAGCAGTACTTC. The encoded protein is CASNHSISGGSYEQYF.

The rearrangement joins TRBV6-1 to TRBJ2-7, with 12 bases that match TRBD2. Trimming took 7 bases from V and 6 from J; bases not matched to a gene: 19. This CDR3 comprises 18 residues. Germline V lookup: CDR1 MNHNS, CDR2 SASEGT. The CDR3 loop reads CASTPVVASGRALGEQYF. CDR3 sequence (DNA): TGTGCCAGCACTCCGGTGGTGGCTAGCGGGAGGGCCCTCGGCGAGCAGTACTTC.

Ten or more counts support this clonotype. This chain connects TRBV3-1 to TRBJ1-5; the D is unclear. V gave up 0 bases and J gave up 9 bases, with 9 bases separating them. CDR3 length: 13 residues. Germline values: CDR1 LGHDT, CDR2 YNNKEL (reference sequence). CDR3: CASSQDVRRPQHF. The DNA of the CDR3 is TGTGCCAGCAGCCAAGATGTCAGGCGGCCCCAGCATTTT.

This clonotype showed up just a few times. The chain has TRBV19 and TRBJ2-1; no firm D call. The germline V gene has CDR1 LNHDA and CDR2 SQIVND (reference sequence). V shed 0 bases and J shed 0 bases, with 9 bases lying between them. This CDR3 is built from 16 residues. The CDR3 DNA reads as TGTGCCAGTAGTATAGATCCCCCAGGCTCCTACAATGAGCAGTTCTTC. Translating gives CASSIDPPGSYNEQFF.

This chain joins TRBV30 and TRBJ2-1; 7 bases map to TRBD2. Germline loops: CDR1 GTSNPN, CDR2 SVGIG (reference sequence). After removal of 5 bases from V and 7 bases from J, the junction contained 11 bases not matched to a gene. The CDR3 covers 14 residues. This CDR3 is CAWGGVRVRNEQFF. The CDR3 DNA is TGTGCCTGGGGGGGGGTCAGGGTGCGGAATGAGCAGTTCTTC.

This clonotype was counted at least ten times. The CDR3 coding sequence is TGCGCCAGCAGCTTAAGACAACAGGGGGTATCCGGGGAGCTGTTTTTT. Its protein product is CASSLRQQGVSGELFF. The chain combines TRBV5-1 with TRBJ2-2; 8 nucleotides match TRBD1. CDR3 length equals 16 residues. V shed 2 bases and J 6 bases; nucleotides not matched to a gene: 9. CDR1 and CDR2 (germline): SGHRS, YFSETQ.

Details on this clonotype: One end of the junction is discordant with germline, which a read error may explain. The chain recombines TRBV18 with TRBJ2-7; D might be TRBD1 or TRBD2, each matching 5 bases. This CDR3 spans 12 amino acids. Germline V gene lookup returns CDR1 KGHSH and CDR2 LQKENI. This CDR3 is CASSPGGYEQHF. The DNA of the CDR3 is TGTGCCAGCTCACCAGGGGGTTACGAGCAGCACTTC.

The chain is built from TRBV18 and TRBJ1-1, with TRBD1 identical over 10 bases. Germline V CDR1 and CDR2: KGHSH, LQKENI. Trimming removed 6 bases from V and 4 bases from J; junction bases left unmatched: 8. The CDR3 has 15 residues. CDR3 residues: CASSRRQGATTEAFF. CDR3 nucleotides: TGTGCCAGCTCCCGTAGACAGGGGGCGACCACTGAAGCTTTCTTT.

This clonotype has a count of ten or more. This rearrangement joins TRBV11-2 to TRBJ2-7; TRBD2 aligns across 8 bases. Trimming at V came to 5 bases and at J to 2 bases, leaving 5 bases not matched to a gene. Germline assignment: CDR1 SGHAT and CDR2 FQNNGV. CDR3 length equals 14 residues. CDR3 bases: TGTGCCAGCAGCCCTGGACTAGCAGCCTACGAGCAGTACTTC. It translates to CASSPGLAAYEQYF.

This clonotype has a count of ten or more. This sequence joins TRBV2 and TRBJ1-5; TRBD1 aligns across 9 bases. Trimming cost V 8 bases and J 8 bases; bases outside gene matches: 7. This CDR3 has 13 residues. Germline V gene sequence: CDR1 SNHLY, CDR2 FYNNEI. The DNA for the CDR3 is TGTGCCAGCCGGGACAGGGATATTAAGCCCCAGCATTTT. Protein sequence: CASRDRDIKPQHF. Full variable domain (missing parts from reference TRBV2 and TRBJ1-5): EPEVTQTPSHQVTQMGQEVILRCVPISNHLYFYWYRQILGQKVEFLVSFYNNEISEKSEIFDDQFSVERPDGSNFTLKIRSTKLEDSAMYFCASRDRDIKPQHFGDGTRLSIL.

The chain couples TRBV6-4 to TRBJ2-5; D may match TRBD1 or TRBD2 (5 bases each). CDR3 length: 16 amino acids. CDR1 and CDR2 (germline): MRHNA, SNTAGT. V dropped 2 bases and J dropped 6 bases, with 19 bases sitting between them. The CDR3 region has the DNA TGTGCCAGCAGTGACCCGAGGGCAGGGAAGTTTCAGACCCAGTACTTC. As protein: CASSDPRAGKFQTQYF.

This clonotype was recorded at least ten times. This sequence joins TRBV3-1 and TRBJ2-7, with D perhaps matching TRBD1 (6 bases). Germline V gene lookup returns CDR1 LGHDT and CDR2 YNNKEL (reference sequence). CDR3 length: 13 residues. The ends were cut back, 2 bases at V and 6 bases at J, with 11 bases in the middle. CDR3 nucleotides: TGTGCCAGCAGCCAACACAGGGAGACCGAGCAGTACTTC. This translates into CASSQHRETEQYF.

This chain links TRBV27 with TRBJ2-3; 11 bases match TRBD1. CDR1 and CDR2 (germline): MNHEY, SMNVEV (reference sequence). The CDR3 runs 17 residues. V shed 4 bases and J 3 bases; nucleotides not matched to a gene: 9. The CDR3 DNA follows: TGTGCCAGCAGTTCCGACGCCGGGACAGGGGGGACAGATACGCAGTATTTT. Residues: CASSSDAGTGGTDTQYF.

The chain joins TRBV18 to TRBJ2-3, with D perhaps matching TRBD2 (6 bases). V lost 0 bases and J lost 1, with 14 bases in between. The CDR3 extends over 17 amino acids. Germline CDR1 reads KGHSH; CDR2 reads LQKENI. CDR3 region: CASSPPVGGAGTDTQYF. For the CDR3, the DNA is TGTGCCAGCTCACCACCGGTGGGGGGAGCGGGCACAGATACGCAGTATTTT.

CDR3 in DNA: TGTGCCACCAAGGGCGGGGGAAATGAGCAGTTCTTC. It specifies CATKGGGNEQFF. The rearrangement joins TRBV6-1 to TRBJ2-1; TRBD2 agrees at 7 bases. Germline assignment: CDR1 MNHNS and CDR2 SASEGT. V shed 10 bases, J shed 7 bases, and the junction held 7 bases outside the gene matches. The CDR3 loop spans 12 amino acids.